A single sample is the source of the 26 T cell receptor beta chains below, sequenced in a study of T cell repertoires in cytomegalovirus infection. TCRdb recomputed calls from the reads with MiXCR, one row per CDR3 protein. The repertoire holds roughly 180,000 distinct CDR3 sequences, with roughly 28% as singletons. Sequenced material: PBMCs. The receptor set was obtained from a human donor in good health (CMV status not recorded). Some clones in this sample may be carry-over from other donors' samples.

This clonotype was picked up a small number of times. The rearrangement uses TRBV29-1 and TRBJ2-3; D uncertain. The CDR3 spans 14 residues. With 4 bases removed from V and 2 bases from J, the gap between germline ends came to 13 bases. The germline V gene has CDR1 SQVTM and CDR2 ANQGSEA. The CDR3 sequence is CSVVVLVNTDTQYF. The DNA of the CDR3 is TGCAGCGTTGTTGTATTAGTAAACACAGATACGCAGTATTTT.

This clonotype was picked up many times. The chain is built from TRBV6-6 and TRBJ1-6; TRBD1 matches 7 bases. Germline V gene data show CDR1 as MNHNY and CDR2 as SVGAGI (reference sequence). The CDR3 spans 16 residues. V shed 7 bases, J shed 2 bases, and the junction held 8 bases outside the gene matches. CDR3 in amino acids: CASKPPGTAYNSPLHF. The CDR3 DNA is TGTGCCAGCAAACCTCCCGGGACAGCCTATAATTCACCCCTCCACTTT.

At least ten counts were recorded for this clonotype. CDR3 amino acids: CASSLAGSEQYF. As DNA, the CDR3 is TGTGCCAGCAGCTTAGCAGGGTCCGAGCAGTACTTC. The V call is TRBV7-2, the J call TRBJ2-7; D is ambiguous. Germline V gives CDR1 SGHTA, CDR2 FQGNSA. The CDR3 contains 12 residues. V was shortened by 0 bases and J by 6 bases, with 6 bases between the two germline ends.

J is TRBJ2-5 and V is TRBV5-5; 12 positions agree with TRBD2. Germline V gene data show CDR1 as SGHKS and CDR2 as YYEKEE (reference sequence). With V trimmed by 2 bases and J by 5 bases, 10 bases remained unmatched. CDR3 length: 17 residues. CDR3 sequence: CASSFGLAGSEGETQYF. CDR3 bases: TGTGCCAGCAGCTTTGGACTAGCGGGGTCCGAAGGTGAGACCCAGTACTTC.

The chain recombines TRBV25-1 with TRBJ1-3; D is ambiguous. Trimming removed 2 bases from V and 2 bases from J, with 7 bases in between. This CDR3 is 14 amino acids long. In germline, CDR1 is MGHDK, CDR2 SYGVNS. The CDR3 DNA is TGTGCCAGCAGTGAAGAGCGGACTGGAAACACCATATATTTT. It encodes CASSEERTGNTIYF.

This clonotype came up many times. The chain employs TRBV7-3 and TRBJ2-1; D ambiguous. V was shortened by 5 bases and J by 5 bases, with 7 bases between the two germline ends. This CDR3 has 12 residues. The germline V gene has CDR1 SGHTA and CDR2 FQGTGA. CDR3 DNA: TGTGCCAGCAGCCTCCCGGACAATGAGCAGTTCTTC. This translates into CASSLPDNEQFF.

This clonotype has a count of ten or more. V is TRBV12-3 or TRBV12-4 and J is TRBJ2-7; 7 bases are a match to TRBD1. CDR3 size: 14 residues. With V trimmed by 4 bases and J by 3 bases, 6 bases remained unmatched. The CDR3 DNA reads as TGTGCCAGCAGTTCCTACAGGGGACACTACGAGCAGTACTTC. As protein: CASSSYRGHYEQYF.

V is TRBV20-1 and J is TRBJ2-5; TRBD2 agrees at 10 bases. The CDR3 sequence is 14 residues long. Trimming removed 6 bases from V and 0 bases from J; junction bases left unmatched: 4. The germline gives CDR1 DFQATT, CDR2 SNEGSKA (reference sequence). The CDR3, as DNA: TGCAGTGCGACACTAGCGGGGTACCAAGAGACCCAGTACTTC. Translating it yields CSATLAGYQETQYF.

This clonotype was recorded at least ten times. The J gene is TRBJ1-5, the V gene TRBV12-3 or TRBV12-4; the D is unclear. The V end was cut by 10 bases, the J end by 6 bases, with 16 bases between. CDR3 size: 13 residues. The CDR3 spells CATSMSRAQPQHF. In nucleotides, the CDR3 is TGTGCCACCTCAATGTCAAGGGCTCAGCCCCAGCATTTT.

This clonotype was picked up a small number of times. The chain links TRBV7-9 to TRBJ2-5; 7 bases map to TRBD2. The CDR3 has 15 residues. V shed 1 base, J shed 4 bases, and the junction held 6 bases outside the gene matches. Per germline, CDR1 SEHNR and CDR2 FQNEAQ (reference sequence). CDR3 sequence: CASSLEAGPPETQYF. CDR3 DNA: TGTGCCAGCAGCTTAGAAGCGGGGCCCCCAGAGACCCAGTACTTC.

This chain connects TRBV14 to TRBJ2-7; TRBD1 might be the D (6 bases). CDR3 size: 19 residues. CDR1 and CDR2 from the germline V gene are SGHDN and FVKESK. V was shortened by 0 bases and J by 5 bases, with 26 bases between the two germline ends. The CDR3 here is CASSQELPGHKDGSNEQYF. CDR3 DNA sequence: TGTGCCAGCAGCCAAGAGCTTCCGGGACACAAAGACGGGTCCAACGAGCAGTACTTC.

The rearrangement links TRBV6-1 to TRBJ1-6; the D gene is possibly TRBD1 (5 bases). The CDR3 consists of 14 residues. Looked up from germline, CDR1 is MNHNS and CDR2 is SASEGT. V was cut by 7 bases and J by 7 bases, with 14 bases left in between. The CDR3 sequence is CASTAGNENSPLHF. CDR3 sequence (DNA): TGTGCCAGCACTGCAGGGAACGAAAATTCACCCCTCCACTTT.

The J gene is TRBJ2-2, the V gene TRBV7-2; maybe TRBD1 (7 bases). V was trimmed by 4 bases and J by 7 bases, leaving 16 bases between them. CDR3 size: 15 residues. Germline V gives CDR1 SGHTA, CDR2 FQGNSA. CDR3 in DNA: TGTGCCAGCAGCTCCCCAGGGGGGCAGAGCGGGGAGCTGTTTTTT. It encodes CASSSPGGQSGELFF.

The chain uses TRBV23-1 and TRBJ2-1; D might be TRBD2 (7 bases). TRBV23-1 is placed among ORFs of uncertain function. Between the trimmed V and J ends, which lost 0 bases and 3 bases, there was a span of 18 bases. CDR3 length equals 18 residues. The CDR3 DNA sequence: TGCGCCAGCAGTCAATCGGGGGGGGCACCTCCTAACTACAATGAGCAGTTCTTC. The encoded protein is CASSQSGGAPPNYNEQFF.

This clonotype was detected many times. The chain joins TRBV7-3 to TRBJ2-7, with TRBD2 identical over 7 bases. The V gene end was trimmed by 5 bases and the J gene end by 1 base; junction bases not matched to a gene: 5. Germline assignment: CDR1 SGHTA and CDR2 FQGTGA. The CDR3 runs to 14 residues. Here the CDR3 DNA reads TGTGCCAGCAGCCTCGGGGGAGGGTCCTACGAGCAGTACTTC. Its translation: CASSLGGGSYEQYF.

There are a few counts of this clonotype. The chain uses TRBV7-2 and TRBJ1-3; D is possibly TRBD1 (5 bases). CDR1 is SGHTA and CDR2 is FQGNSA in the germline V gene. This CDR3 contains 16 residues. V was clipped by 4 bases and J by 0 bases, with 13 bases between them. CDR3 protein: CASSSRAEISGNTIYF. CDR3 in DNA: TGTGCCAGCAGCTCCAGGGCGGAAATCTCTGGAAACACCATATATTTT.

This clonotype was counted a few times. The chain is built from TRBV18 and TRBJ2-3; D perhaps matches TRBD1 (6 bases). V shed 6 bases and J shed 6 bases, with 16 bases lying between them. CDR1 and CDR2 (germline): KGHSH, LQKENI. The CDR3 is 14 amino acids. The CDR3: CASSPGTTTDTQYF. In nucleotides, the CDR3 is TGTGCCAGCTCGCCAGGGACAACCACGGATACGCAGTATTTT.

This clonotype has only one observation. A clone one base away is much larger, so this may be a read error. CDR3 DNA: TGTGCCAGCAGCTTACTCGAAGTTGGGGACGGGGAGCTGTTTTTT. This codes for CASSLLEVGDGELFF. The chain employs TRBV7-9 and TRBJ2-2; unclear D gene. The CDR3 runs to 15 residues. V was clipped by 2 bases and J by 7 bases, with 14 bases between them. Looked up from germline, CDR1 is SEHNR and CDR2 is FQNEAQ (reference sequence).

This clonotype came up a few times. This chain connects TRBV7-9 to TRBJ2-3; TRBD1 or TRBD2 may be the D gene (5 bases each). V shed 1 base and J shed 7 bases, with 9 bases lying between them. Germline V CDR1 and CDR2: SEHNR, FQNEAQ (reference sequence). The CDR3 runs 13 residues. CDR3 coding DNA: TGTGCCAGCAGCTTAGAGTGGGGGAATACGCAGTATTTT. This sequence encodes CASSLEWGNTQYF.

V is TRBV6-1 and J is TRBJ2-5; 7 bases line up with TRBD2. Germline CDR1 reads MNHNS; CDR2 reads SASEGT. Trimming removed 7 bases from V and 4 bases from J; junction bases left unmatched: 9. The CDR3 consists of 14 residues. The CDR3 coding sequence is TGTGCCAGCACCGGGGGAGGGGAGGGAGAGACCCAGTACTTC. Its protein product is CASTGGGEGETQYF.

This clonotype is a singleton in its sample. CDR3 in DNA: TGCAGCGTTGAAGATCGAGTCAAGGACAGCCCTAAACGCGAGCAGTACTTC. This translates into CSVEDRVKDSPKREQYF. V gene TRBV29-1 combines with J gene TRBJ2-7, with D possibly being TRBD1 (6 bases). The CDR3 extends over 17 amino acids. CDR1 SQVTM and CDR2 ANQGSEA come from the germline V gene. Trimming stripped 0 bases from V and 6 bases from J, with 24 bases between.

This clonotype has more than one count but fewer than ten. The rearrangement links TRBV6-2 or TRBV6-3 to TRBJ2-3, with TRBD2 as a possible D gene (5 bases). The CDR3 runs 13 residues. The V gene lost 7 bases and the J gene lost 0 bases, with 8 bases spanning the gap. Germline CDR1 is MNHEY and CDR2 is SVGEGT. CDR3 nucleotide sequence: TGTGCCAGCAAAGCGGCTAGCACAGATACGCAGTATTTT. It specifies CASKAASTDTQYF.

This clonotype came up a few times. The gene calls are TRBV6-6 and TRBJ1-6; D possibly corresponds to TRBD1 (6 bases). The length of the CDR3 is 17 residues. Germline V CDR1 and CDR2: MNHNY, SVGAGI (reference sequence). With 11 bases removed from V and 0 bases from J, the gap between germline ends came to 20 bases. This CDR3 reads CAVPSGAASSYNSPLHF. CDR3 DNA sequence: TGTGCCGTCCCCTCGGGGGCAGCGAGCTCCTATAATTCACCCCTCCACTTT.

This clonotype was detected a few times. The rearrangement links TRBV7-3 to TRBJ2-2, with D uncertain. Germline V CDR1 and CDR2: SGHTA, FQGTGA. V was cut by 5 bases and J by 0 bases, with 4 bases left in between. The CDR3 is 13 amino acids. The CDR3 nucleotides read TGTGCCAGCAGCACTACGAACACCGGGGAGCTGTTTTTT. It specifies CASSTTNTGELFF.

This clonotype turned up a few times. V gene TRBV7-2 combines with J gene TRBJ2-1; D is uncertain. Per germline, CDR1 SGHTA and CDR2 FQGNSA. V gave up 3 bases and J gave up 6 bases, with 6 bases separating them. CDR3 length: 12 residues. The DNA for the CDR3 is TGTGCCAGCAGCTTCTCATCCAATGAGCAGTTCTTC. Encoded protein: CASSFSSNEQFF.

The sample holds a few counts of this clonotype. This rearrangement joins TRBV25-1 to TRBJ1-6, with a weak D call TRBD1 (5 bases). Deletions cut 4 bases from V and 6 bases from J, with 13 bases between. Germline V gene sequence: CDR1 MGHDK, CDR2 SYGVNS. The CDR3 length is 15 residues. CDR3 sequence: CASSVRTGGNSPLHF. Here the CDR3 DNA reads TGTGCCAGCAGTGTACGGACGGGGGGTAATTCACCCCTCCACTTT.